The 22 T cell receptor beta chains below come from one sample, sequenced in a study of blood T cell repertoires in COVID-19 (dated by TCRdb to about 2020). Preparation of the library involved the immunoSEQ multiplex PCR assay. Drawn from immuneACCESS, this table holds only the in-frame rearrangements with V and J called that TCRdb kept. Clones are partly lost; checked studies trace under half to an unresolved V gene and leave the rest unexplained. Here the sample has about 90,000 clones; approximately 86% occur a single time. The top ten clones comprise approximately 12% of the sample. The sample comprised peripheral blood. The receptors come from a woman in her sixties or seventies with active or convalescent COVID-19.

Written as DNA, the CDR3 is TGTGCCAGCAGTTTAAGAGCCCCAGAGGACTACGAGCAGTACTTC. Amino acids: CASSLRAPEDYEQYF. J is TRBJ2-7 and V is TRBV27; no clear D. This CDR3 has 15 amino acids. The germline CDR1 and CDR2 sequences are MNHEY and SMNVEV (reference sequence). Trimming pared 2 bases from V and 3 bases from J, leaving 14 bases between.

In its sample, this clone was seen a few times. For the CDR3, the DNA is TGTGCCAGCAGTGAACTAGCGGGGTTGGGGACCCAGTACTTC. Encoded protein: CASSELAGLGTQYF. This chain joins TRBV2 and TRBJ2-5; 9 nucleotides agree with TRBD2. The CDR3 sequence is 14 residues long. CDR1 SNHLY and CDR2 FYNNEI come from the germline V gene. The J segment lost 7 bases and the V segment lost 2 bases, leaving 5 bases of the junction unmatched.

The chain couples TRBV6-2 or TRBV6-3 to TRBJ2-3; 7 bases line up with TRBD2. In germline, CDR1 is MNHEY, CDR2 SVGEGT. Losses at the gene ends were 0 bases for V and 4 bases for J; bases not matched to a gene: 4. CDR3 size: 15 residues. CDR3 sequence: CASSYSRLAADTQYF. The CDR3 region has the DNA TGTGCCAGCAGTTACTCGCGACTAGCAGCAGATACGCAGTATTTT.

The CDR3 DNA reads TGTGCCAGCAGTGAAACCGGACTTTCTGGCTACACCTTC. Protein: CASSETGLSGYTF. The chain combines TRBV6-1 with TRBJ1-2; no reliable D call. V was shortened by 2 bases and J by 7 bases, with 11 bases between the two germline ends. CDR1 and CDR2 (germline): MNHNS, SASEGT. The CDR3 has 13 amino acids.

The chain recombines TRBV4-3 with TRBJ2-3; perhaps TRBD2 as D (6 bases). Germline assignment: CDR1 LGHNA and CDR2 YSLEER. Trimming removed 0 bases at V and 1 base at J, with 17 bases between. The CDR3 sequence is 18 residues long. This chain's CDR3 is CASSQDSSSGSRTDTQYF. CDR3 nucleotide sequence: TGCGCCAGCAGCCAAGACTCTAGCAGCGGGTCGCGCACAGATACGCAGTATTTT.

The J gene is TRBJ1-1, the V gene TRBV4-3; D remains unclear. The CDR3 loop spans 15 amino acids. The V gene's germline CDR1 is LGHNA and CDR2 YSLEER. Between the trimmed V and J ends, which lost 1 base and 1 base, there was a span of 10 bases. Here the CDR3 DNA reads TGCGCCAGCAGCCAAGCGGGAGGAACGAACACTGAAGCTTTCTTT. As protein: CASSQAGGTNTEAFF.

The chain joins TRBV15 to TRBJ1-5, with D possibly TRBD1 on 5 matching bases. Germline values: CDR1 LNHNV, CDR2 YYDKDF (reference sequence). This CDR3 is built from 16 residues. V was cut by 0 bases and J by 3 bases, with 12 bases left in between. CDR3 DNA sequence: TGTGCCACCAGCAGAGAGGCACAGGCCGACAATCAGCCCCAGCATTTT. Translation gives CATSREAQADNQPQHF.

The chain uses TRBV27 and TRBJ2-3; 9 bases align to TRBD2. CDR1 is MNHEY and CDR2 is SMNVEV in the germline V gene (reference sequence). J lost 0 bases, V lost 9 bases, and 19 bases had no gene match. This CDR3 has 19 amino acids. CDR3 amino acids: CASVQEASGTPHSTDTQYF. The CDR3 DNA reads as TGTGCCAGTGTACAAGAGGCTAGCGGGACCCCCCATAGCACAGATACGCAGTATTTT.

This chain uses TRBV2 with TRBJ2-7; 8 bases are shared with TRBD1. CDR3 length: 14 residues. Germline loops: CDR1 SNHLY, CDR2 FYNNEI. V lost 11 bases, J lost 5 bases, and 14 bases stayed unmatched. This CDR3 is CAGTPGQVNDEQYF. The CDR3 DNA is TGTGCCGGCACACCGGGACAGGTGAACGACGAGCAGTACTTC. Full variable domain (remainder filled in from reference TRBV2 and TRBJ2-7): EPEVTQTPSHQVTQMGQEVILRCVPISNHLYFYWYRQILGQKVEFLVSFYNNEISEKSEIFDDQFSVERPDGSNFTLKIRSTKLEDSAMYFCAGTPGQVNDEQYFGPGTRLTVT.

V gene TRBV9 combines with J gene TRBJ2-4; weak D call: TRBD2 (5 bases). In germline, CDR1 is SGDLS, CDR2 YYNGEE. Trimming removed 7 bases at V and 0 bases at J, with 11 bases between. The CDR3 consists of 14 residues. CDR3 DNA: TGTGCCAGCGGGAGTCCAATAGCCAAAAACATTCAGTACTTC. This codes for CASGSPIAKNIQYF.

Here the CDR3 reads CASSVDRALAEQYF. Written as DNA, the CDR3 is TGTGCCAGCAGTGTGGACAGGGCTCTCGCCGAGCAGTACTTC. The rearrangement uses TRBV2 and TRBJ2-7; the match to TRBD1 covers 8 bases. The J segment lost 6 bases and the V segment lost 4 bases, leaving 8 bases of the junction unmatched. Germline CDR1 and CDR2: SNHLY and FYNNEI. The CDR3 length is 14 residues. The entire variable domain, with the rest obtained from reference TRBV2 and TRBJ2-7, is as follows: EPEVTQTPSHQVTQMGQEVILRCVPISNHLYFYWYRQILGQKVEFLVSFYNNEISEKSEIFDDQFSVERPDGSNFTLKIRSTKLEDSAMYFCASSVDRALAEQYFGPGTRLTVT.

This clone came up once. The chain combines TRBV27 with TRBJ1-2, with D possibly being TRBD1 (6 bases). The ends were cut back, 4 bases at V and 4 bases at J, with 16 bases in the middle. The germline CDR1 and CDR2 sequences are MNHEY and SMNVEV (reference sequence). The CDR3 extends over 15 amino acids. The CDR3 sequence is CASSSPSRGAYGYTF. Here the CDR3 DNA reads TGTGCCAGCAGTTCACCCTCCCGGGGGGCCTATGGCTACACCTTC.

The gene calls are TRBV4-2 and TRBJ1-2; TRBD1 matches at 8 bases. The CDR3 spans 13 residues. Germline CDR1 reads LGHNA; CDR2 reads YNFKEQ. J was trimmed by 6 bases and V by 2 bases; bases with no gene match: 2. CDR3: CASSQTTGDGYTF. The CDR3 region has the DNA TGTGCCAGCAGCCAAACGACAGGGGATGGCTACACCTTC.

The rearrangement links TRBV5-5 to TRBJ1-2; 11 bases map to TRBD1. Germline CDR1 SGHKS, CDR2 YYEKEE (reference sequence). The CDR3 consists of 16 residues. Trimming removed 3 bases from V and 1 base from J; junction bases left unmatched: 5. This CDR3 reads CASSYGQGAINYGYTF. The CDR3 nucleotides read TGTGCCAGCAGCTATGGACAGGGGGCGATTAACTATGGCTACACCTTC.

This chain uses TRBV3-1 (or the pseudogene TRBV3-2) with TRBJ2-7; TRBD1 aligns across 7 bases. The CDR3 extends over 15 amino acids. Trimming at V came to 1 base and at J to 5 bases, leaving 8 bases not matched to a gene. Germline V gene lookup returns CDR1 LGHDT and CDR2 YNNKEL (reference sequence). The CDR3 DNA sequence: TGTGCCAGCAGCCAAGTCGGATTGGGACAGCACGAGCAGTACTTC. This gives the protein CASSQVGLGQHEQYF.

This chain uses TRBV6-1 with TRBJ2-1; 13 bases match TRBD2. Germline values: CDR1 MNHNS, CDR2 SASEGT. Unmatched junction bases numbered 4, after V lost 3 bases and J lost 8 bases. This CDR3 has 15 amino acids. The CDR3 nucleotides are TGTGCCAGCAGTGACCCCGGGACTAGCGGGGATGAGCAGTTCTTC. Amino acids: CASSDPGTSGDEQFF.

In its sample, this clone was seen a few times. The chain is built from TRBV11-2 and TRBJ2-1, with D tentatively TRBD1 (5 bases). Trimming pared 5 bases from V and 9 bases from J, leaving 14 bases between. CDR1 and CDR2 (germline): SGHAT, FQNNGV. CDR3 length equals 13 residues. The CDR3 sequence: CASSKSQGVEQFF. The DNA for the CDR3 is TGTGCCAGCAGCAAGAGCCAGGGTGTTGAGCAGTTCTTC. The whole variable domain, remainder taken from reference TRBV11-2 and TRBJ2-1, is EAGVAQSPRYKIIEKRQSVAFWCNPISGHATLYWYQQILGQGPKLLIQFQNNGVVDDSQLPKDRFSAERLKGVDSTLKIQPAKLEDSAVYLCASSKSQGVEQFFGPGTRLTVL.

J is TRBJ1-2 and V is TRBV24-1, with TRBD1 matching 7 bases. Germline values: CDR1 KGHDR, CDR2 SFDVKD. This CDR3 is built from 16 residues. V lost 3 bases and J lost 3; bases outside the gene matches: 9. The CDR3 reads CATSDPTRDRDYGYTF. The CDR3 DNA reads TGTGCCACCAGTGATCCTACCCGGGACAGAGACTATGGCTACACCTTC.

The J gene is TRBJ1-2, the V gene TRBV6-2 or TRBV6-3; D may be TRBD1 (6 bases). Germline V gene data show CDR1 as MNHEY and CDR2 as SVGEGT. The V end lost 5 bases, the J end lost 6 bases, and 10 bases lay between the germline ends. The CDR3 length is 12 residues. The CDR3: CASSGTGNGYTF. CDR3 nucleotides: TGTGCCAGCAGTGGAACAGGGAATGGCTACACCTTC.

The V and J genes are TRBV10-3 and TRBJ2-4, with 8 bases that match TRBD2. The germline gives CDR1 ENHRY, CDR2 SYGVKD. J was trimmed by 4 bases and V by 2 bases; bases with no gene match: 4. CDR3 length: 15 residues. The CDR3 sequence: CAISEPGGDKNIQYF. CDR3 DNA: TGTGCCATCAGTGAGCCCGGGGGGGATAAAAACATTCAGTACTTC.

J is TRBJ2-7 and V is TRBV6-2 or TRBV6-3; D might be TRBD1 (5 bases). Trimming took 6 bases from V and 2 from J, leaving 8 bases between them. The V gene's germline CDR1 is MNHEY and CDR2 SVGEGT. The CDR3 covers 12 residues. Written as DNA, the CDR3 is TGTGCCAGCAGCACAGGAACCTACGAGCAGTACTTC. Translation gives CASSTGTYEQYF.

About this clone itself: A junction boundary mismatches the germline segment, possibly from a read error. This chain's CDR3 is CASSLGQGSPAIF. Here the CDR3 DNA reads TGCGCCAGCAGCTTGGGTCAGGGATCCCCGGCGATCTTC. This chain connects TRBV5-1 to TRBJ2-1, with D tentatively TRBD1 (5 bases). This CDR3 contains 13 residues. The germline CDR1 and CDR2 sequences are SGHRS and YFSETQ.